The source of this T cell receptor (beta chain) is a study of OX40 agonist ivuxolimab in advanced cancers. Study observations and caveats: Within 6 weeks, CD4+ and CD8+ blood T cells expanded clonally at 0.1 to 3.0 mg/kg.

The CDR3 is 13 amino acids. V gave up 5 bases and J gave up 5 bases, with 10 bases separating them. Germline CDR1 is SGHTA and CDR2 is FQGTGA. TCRdb keeps only in-frame clones here, not all; method: immunoSEQ multiplex PCR. The top ten clones hold more than 0.95% of a sample with roughly 48,000 clones, approximately 84% of them seen once. Points on this clone: Its target is not known.

The chain carries TRBV7-3 and TRBJ2-1; tentatively, D is TRBD2 (6 bases). This sequence was found in an adult with an advanced solid tumor such as melanoma, head and neck, liver or kidney cancer. The sample in question was CD4+ or CD8+ T cells sorted from blood, obtained in a trial of the OX40 agonist ivuxolimab. CDR3 sequence: CASSPGLNNEQFF. The CDR3 DNA is TGTGCCAGCAGCCCCGGACTAAACAATGAGCAGTTCTTC.